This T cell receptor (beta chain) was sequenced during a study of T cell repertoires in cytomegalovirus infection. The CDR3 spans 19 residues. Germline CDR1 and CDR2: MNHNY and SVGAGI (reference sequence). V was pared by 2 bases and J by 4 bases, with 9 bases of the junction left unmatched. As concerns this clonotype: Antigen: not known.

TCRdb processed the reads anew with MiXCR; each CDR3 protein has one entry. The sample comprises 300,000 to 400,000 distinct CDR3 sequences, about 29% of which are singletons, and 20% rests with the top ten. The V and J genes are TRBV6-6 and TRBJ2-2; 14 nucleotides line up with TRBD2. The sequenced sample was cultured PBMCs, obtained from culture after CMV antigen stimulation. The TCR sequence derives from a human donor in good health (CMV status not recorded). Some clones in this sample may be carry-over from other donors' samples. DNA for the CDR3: TGTGCCAGCAGTTACCCCACGGGACTAGCGGGAGCAGGCACCGGGGAGCTGTTTTTT. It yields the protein CASSYPTGLAGAGTGELFF.